The present T cell receptor beta chain was sequenced within a study of graft-versus-host responses after intestinal transplantation. Study results and limitations: Allografts of patients with graft-donor T cell macrochimerism showed high graft-versus-host to host-versus-graft clone ratios.

This CDR3 contains 13 residues. Germline V gene lookup returns CDR1 SGDLS and CDR2 YYNGEE. The junction had 6 bases not matched to a gene; V was cut back by 4 bases and J by 7 bases. Only in-frame clones appear in the TCRdb table, and some are missing; sequencing was by immunoSEQ multiplex PCR. Of about 48,000 clones listed, 92% are singletons. Comment on this clone: Its specificity is unknown.

The input for sequencing was unstimulated CD4+ T cells sorted from spleen or lymph node cells, taken before transplant. The clonotype comes from a human donor who was the organ donor for an intestinal transplant. V and J are TRBV9 and TRBJ2-7; 9 nucleotides match TRBD1. In DNA form, the CDR3 reads TGTGCCAGCAGCCCCGGGACAGGGAGGGAGCAGTACTTC. It specifies CASSPGTGREQYF.